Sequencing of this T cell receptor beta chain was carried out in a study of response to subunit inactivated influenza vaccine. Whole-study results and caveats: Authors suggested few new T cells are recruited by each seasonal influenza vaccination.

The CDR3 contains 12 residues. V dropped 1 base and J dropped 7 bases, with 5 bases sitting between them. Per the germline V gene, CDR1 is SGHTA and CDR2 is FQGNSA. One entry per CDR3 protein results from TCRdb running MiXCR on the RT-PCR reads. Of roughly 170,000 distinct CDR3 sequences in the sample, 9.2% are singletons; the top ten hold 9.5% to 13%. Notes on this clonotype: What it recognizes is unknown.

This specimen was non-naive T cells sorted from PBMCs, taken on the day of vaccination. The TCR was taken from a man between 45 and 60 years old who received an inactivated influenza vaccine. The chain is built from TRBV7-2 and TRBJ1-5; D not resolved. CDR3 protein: CASSLDRQPQHF. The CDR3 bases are TGTGCCAGCAGCTTAGACAGACAGCCCCAGCATTTT.